One sample yielded the 10 T cell receptor beta chains listed below, sequenced in a study of cytomegalovirus exposure and HLA in healthy donors. PCR involved 60 Vbeta and 13 Jbeta primers. Repertoires were generated with immunoSEQ multiplex PCR, while TCRdb's copy carries only in-frame clones and drops some. The table records some 150,000 clones, over 70% of them present only once. Sequencing used PBMCs. These receptors all stem from a woman between 40 and 50 years old in good health and CMV-seronegative.

The chain couples TRBV6-1 to TRBJ1-2; 8 positions match TRBD1. J was trimmed by 6 bases and V by 8 bases; bases with no gene match: 2. The CDR3 length is 11 residues. The germline V gene has CDR1 MNHNS and CDR2 SASEGT. The CDR3, as DNA: TGTGCCAGCGGGACAGGTGATGGCTACACCTTC. This translates into CASGTGDGYTF.

In this sample, this clone turned up a few times. The chain carries TRBV5-6 and TRBJ2-7; 8 bases map to TRBD1. V was pared by 4 bases and J by 4 bases, with 10 bases of the junction left unmatched. Germline assignment: CDR1 SGHDT and CDR2 YYEEEE. The CDR3 is 15 amino acids. CDR3 nucleotide sequence: TGTGCCAGCAGCCGGAGGACAGGGCGGGGATACGAGCAGTACTTC. It is translated as CASSRRTGRGYEQYF.

As to this clone: A junction boundary mismatches the germline segment, possibly from a read error. The chain combines TRBV7-9 with TRBJ2-7, with 8 positions matching TRBD2. CDR1 is SEHNR, CDR2 FQNEAQ, per germline (reference sequence). This CDR3 has 14 amino acids. The CDR3 sequence is CSSSLPGGSYEQYF. The CDR3 bases are TGTTCCAGCAGCTTACCGGGGGGGTCCTACGAGCAGTACTTC.

The chain joins TRBV14 to TRBJ2-3; D is undetermined. Germline V gives CDR1 SGHDN, CDR2 FVKESK. This CDR3 contains 14 residues. Trimming took 4 bases from V and 2 from J, leaving 10 bases between them. The CDR3 DNA reads TGTGCCAGCAGCCTAATGTCCTCCACAGATACGCAGTATTTT. Its translation: CASSLMSSTDTQYF. The whole variable domain, filled in from reference TRBV14 and TRBJ2-3, reads EAGVTQFPSHSVIEKGQTVTLRCDPISGHDNLYWYRRVMGKEIKFLLHFVKESKQDESGMPNNRFLAERTGGTYSTLKVQPAELEDSGVYFCASSLMSSTDTQYFGPGTRLTVL.

This clone was picked up a small number of times. The chain uses TRBV29-1 and TRBJ1-1, with TRBD1 as a possible D gene (5 bases). CDR3 length equals 14 residues. Germline V gene sequence: CDR1 SQVTM, CDR2 ANQGSEA. V gave up 1 base and J gave up 0 bases, with 9 bases separating them. CDR3 amino acids: CSVEGIQVNTEAFF. CDR3 nucleotide sequence: TGCAGCGTTGAAGGGATACAGGTGAACACTGAAGCTTTCTTT.

This clone was seen a handful of times. The chain has TRBV6-5 and TRBJ1-2; 8 bases are shared with TRBD1. The CDR3 runs 14 residues. The junction had 7 bases not matched to a gene; V was cut back by 6 bases and J by 4 bases. Germline CDR1 MNHEY, CDR2 SVGAGI. The DNA for the CDR3 is TGTGCCAGCAGCCCCCGGGACAGGTTCTATGGCTACACCTTC. Translating it yields CASSPRDRFYGYTF.

The chain is built from TRBV11-3 and TRBJ2-7; D perhaps matches TRBD2 (6 bases). V lost 0 bases and J lost 5, with 17 bases in between. Germline-derived CDR1 and CDR2 are SGHNT and YENEEA. This CDR3 has 16 amino acids. The CDR3 sequence is CASSLDSGAGSHEQYF. The CDR3 DNA reads as TGTGCCAGCAGCTTAGATTCGGGAGCAGGATCCCACGAGCAGTACTTC.

The chain couples TRBV6-4 to TRBJ2-1, with 14 bases matching TRBD2. Germline loops: CDR1 MRHNA, CDR2 SNTAGT. The CDR3 runs 15 residues. The trim removed 6 bases at V and 8 bases at J, leaving 6 bases unmatched. The CDR3 loop reads CASSGTSGGTDEQFF. CDR3 nucleotide sequence: TGTGCCAGCAGCGGGACTAGCGGGGGTACAGATGAGCAGTTCTTC.

The chain is built from TRBV6-4 and TRBJ1-6; the match to TRBD1 covers 9 bases. CDR3 length: 15 residues. Trimming removed 7 bases from V and 10 bases from J; junction bases left unmatched: 11. The germline V gene has CDR1 MRHNA and CDR2 SNTAGT. The CDR3, as DNA: TGTGCCAGCACTATGGGACAGGGTAGCCGGTCACCCCTCCACTTT. This sequence encodes CASTMGQGSRSPLHF.

This chain connects TRBV9 to TRBJ2-5, with 13 positions matching TRBD2. Germline CDR1 SGDLS, CDR2 YYNGEE. V lost 3 bases, J lost 1 base, and 6 bases stayed unmatched. The CDR3 is made up of 17 amino acids. CDR3: CASSAPTSGGPQETQYF. The CDR3 bases are TGTGCCAGCAGCGCCCCGACTAGCGGGGGGCCCCAAGAGACCCAGTACTTC. The variable domain in full, with the rest retrieved from reference TRBV9 and TRBJ2-5, is DSGVTQTPKHLITATGQRVTLRCSPRSGDLSVYWYQQSLDQGLQFLIQYYNGEERAKGNILERFSAQQFPDLHSELNLSSLELGDSALYFCASSAPTSGGPQETQYFGPGTRLLVL.